This T cell receptor beta chain emerged from a study of cytomegalovirus exposure and HLA in healthy donors. Findings and caveats of the study: Later analysis identified a missense DCLRE1C variant that was linked to TCR beta V- and J-gene trimming.

The germline CDR1 and CDR2 sequences are SGHAT and FQNNGV. The V end was cut by 8 bases, the J end by 1 base, with 11 bases between. The CDR3 is made up of 13 amino acids. As to this clone: Its target is not known.

PCR amplification relied on 60 Vbeta primers (plus 13 Jbeta primers). Source study methods: In a later analysis, around 10 million of approximately 81 million unique beta chains occurred in at least two donors. TCRdb keeps only in-frame clones here, not all; method: immunoSEQ multiplex PCR. D and trimming come from the DNA, and the V and J calls and clone size come from that table. The table lists about 160,000 clones, about 80% of them singletons. Source material: PBMCs. This receptor was obtained from a woman in her fifties or sixties in good health and CMV-seronegative. The chain couples TRBV11-2 to TRBJ1-1; D unclear. The CDR3: CASQWRTNTEAFF. CDR3 nucleotide sequence: TGTGCCAGCCAGTGGAGGACGAACACTGAAGCTTTCTTT.